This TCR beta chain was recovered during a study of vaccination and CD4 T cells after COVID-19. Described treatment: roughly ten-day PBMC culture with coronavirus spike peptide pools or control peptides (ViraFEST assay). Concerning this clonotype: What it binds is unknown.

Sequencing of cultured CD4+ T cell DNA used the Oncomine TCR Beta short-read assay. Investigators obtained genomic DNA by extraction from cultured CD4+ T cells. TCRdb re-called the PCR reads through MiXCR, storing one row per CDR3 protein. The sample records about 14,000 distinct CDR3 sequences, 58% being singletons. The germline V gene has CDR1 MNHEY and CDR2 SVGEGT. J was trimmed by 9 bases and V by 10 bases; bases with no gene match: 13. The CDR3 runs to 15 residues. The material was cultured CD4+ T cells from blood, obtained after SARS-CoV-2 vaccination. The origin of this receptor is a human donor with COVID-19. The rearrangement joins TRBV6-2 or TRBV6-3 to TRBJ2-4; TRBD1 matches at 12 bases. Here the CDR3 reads CATSGTGGAYGIQYF. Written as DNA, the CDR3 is TGTGCCACCTCCGGGACAGGGGGCGCGTATGGCATTCAGTACTTC.